The present entry profiles one TCR beta chain with its context. This record belongs to a study of PD-1 blockade in classical Hodgkin lymphoma. Germline V CDR1 and CDR2: SGHAT, FQNNGV. The ends lost 5 bases at V and 2 bases at J; junction bases unmatched: 6. The CDR3 length is 14 residues. Time point indicated: cycle 4 day 1 (C4D1), after 5 to 7 weeks of nivolumab. Autologous stem cell transplantation was followed by relapse in every patient, and brentuximab vedotin exposure varied. The method was immunoSEQ multiplex PCR; TCRdb's version includes in-frame clones alone and lacks a portion of them. The repertoire includes some 96,000 clones, 85% to 95% of them detected once, and less than 2% sits in the top ten.

This material consisted of peripheral blood mononuclear cells (PBMCs), taken before the fourth cycle of nivolumab. The clonotype was recovered from a human donor with classical Hodgkin lymphoma. The rearrangement uses TRBV11-2 and TRBJ2-7, with 7 positions matching TRBD2. In DNA form, the CDR3 reads TGTGCCAGCAGCGGGGGGAGGGGTGCCTACGAGCAGTACTTC. It codes for CASSGGRGAYEQYF.